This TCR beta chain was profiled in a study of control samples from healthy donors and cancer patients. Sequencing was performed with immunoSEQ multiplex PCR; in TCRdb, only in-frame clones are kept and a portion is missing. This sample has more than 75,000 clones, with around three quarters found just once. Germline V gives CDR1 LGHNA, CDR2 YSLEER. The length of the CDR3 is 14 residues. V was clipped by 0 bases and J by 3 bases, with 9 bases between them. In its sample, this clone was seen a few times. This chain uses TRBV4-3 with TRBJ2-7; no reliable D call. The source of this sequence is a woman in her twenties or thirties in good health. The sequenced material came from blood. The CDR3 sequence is CASSQDSHLYEQYF. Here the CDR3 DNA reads TGCGCCAGCAGCCAAGATTCACATCTCTACGAGCAGTACTTC.